This T cell receptor (beta chain) was recovered during a study of blood T cell repertoires in COVID-19. For the study at large: There were acute and convalescent COVID-19 samples, and they came from the United States, Italy and Spain.

Measured with immunoSEQ multiplex PCR; TCRdb has only the in-frame clones, and not every one. The sample records some 78,000 clones, around nine tenths being singletons. The CDR3 sequence is 17 residues long. Trimming removed 0 bases from V and 4 bases from J, with 13 bases in between. Germline CDR1 LGHNA, CDR2 YSLEER. The clonotype comes from a woman at least 80 years old with active or convalescent COVID-19. Sequencing was carried out using peripheral blood. This sequence joins TRBV4-3 and TRBJ2-6; D may be TRBD1 (6 bases). The chain's CDR3 is CASSQDTTGRGANVLTF. For the CDR3, the DNA is TGCGCCAGCAGCCAAGATACGACAGGTCGAGGGGCCAACGTCCTGACTTTC.